Sequencing of this T cell receptor beta chain was carried out in a study of PD-L1 blockade in urothelial cancer. Study at large: Samples came from 3 weeks, at the second dose, and 6 weeks into treatment.

Germline V gene data show CDR1 as MNHNS and CDR2 as SASEGT. V was pared by 3 bases and J by 6 bases, with 9 bases of the junction left unmatched. The CDR3 consists of 16 residues. TCRdb keeps only in-frame clones here, not all; method: immunoSEQ multiplex PCR. Of around 34,000 clones listed, about 85% were seen once; the top ten hold roughly 15%. The time point here: pretreatment peripheral blood. The sequenced sample was PBMCs, obtained around atezolizumab (anti-PD-L1) treatment. The clonotype comes from a man older than 75 with urothelial cancer. V and J are TRBV6-1 and TRBJ1-5, with 9 bases matching TRBD1. CDR3 residues: CASSDPGQGSSQPQHF. The CDR3 coding sequence is TGTGCCAGCAGTGACCCGGGACAGGGTTCCTCTCAGCCCCAGCATTTT.